This T cell receptor beta chain was sequenced for a study of T cells in Graves' hyperthyroidism and ophthalmopathy. Study-level background: The initial diagnosis was the point when peripheral blood was collected, ahead of any treatment.

The table lists this clonotype with many counts. Its antigen is not identified. Looked up from germline, CDR1 is GTSNPN and CDR2 is SVGIG (reference sequence). V shed 1 base and J 8 bases; nucleotides not matched to a gene: 8. This CDR3 has 14 residues. What was amplified from RNA transcripts were TCR beta CDR3 regions. During a first-round RT-PCR of the TCR CDR3, the HTBI primer set was used. One entry per CDR3 protein results from TCRdb running MiXCR on the multiplex PCR reads. The data contain roughly 280,000 distinct CDR3 sequences, approximately 15% of them singletons. Fresh peripheral blood, approximately 10 ml, yielded the PBMCs. Whole-study results and caveats: Among clonotypes expanded in thyroid above 0.001, most were also found in blood. Median prediction lead before ophthalmopathy onset was 6.5 months with the model.

The specimen was blood. The genes are TRBV30 and TRBJ1-5; 7 positions match TRBD1. The TCR originated in a woman in her sixties or seventies with Graves' ophthalmopathy. The CDR3: CAWSAGQRKEPQHF. CDR3 nucleotide sequence: TGTGCCTGGAGTGCGGGACAGCGAAAGGAGCCCCAGCATTTT.